The next 29 T cell receptor beta chains were all read from a single sample in a study of T cell therapy after organ transplantation. These receptors' antigens are unknown. Clones were sequenced by immunoSEQ multiplex PCR, and TCRdb holds only the in-frame ones, with some missing. The repertoire holds tens of thousands of clones, with approximately 94% as singletons. The material sequenced was CD8+ T cells from blood, taken before autologous CMV-specific T cell therapy. These receptors came from a human patient who had received a solid organ transplant and had CMV disease.

The rearrangement uses TRBV5-4 and TRBJ2-1; TRBD2 matches 11 bases. Germline assignment: CDR1 SGHNT and CDR2 YYREEE (reference sequence). The CDR3 extends over 18 amino acids. The ends lost 0 bases at V and 0 bases at J; junction bases unmatched: 5. CDR3 in DNA: TGTGCCAGCAGCTTGGGACTAGCGGGGACTAGCTCCTACAATGAGCAGTTCTTC. This codes for CASSLGLAGTSSYNEQFF. The entire variable domain, with the rest obtained from reference TRBV5-4 and TRBJ2-1, is as follows: ETGVTQSPTHLIKTRGQQVTLRCSSQSGHNTVSWYQQALGQGPQFIFQYYREEENGRGNFPPRFSGLQFPNYSSELNVNALELDDSALYLCASSLGLAGTSSYNEQFFGPGTRLTVL.

This clone occurred once. The chain recombines TRBV30 with TRBJ2-2; 9 nucleotides align to TRBD2. The CDR3 runs 14 residues. Trimming took 4 bases from V and 2 from J; bases not matched to a gene: 2. Germline CDR1 and CDR2: GTSNPN and SVGIG (reference sequence). The CDR3 nucleotides are TGTGCCTGGACGACTAGCGGAAACACCGGGGAGCTGTTTTTT. Translating it yields CAWTTSGNTGELFF.

V is TRBV6-1 and J is TRBJ2-7, with TRBD1 identical over 8 bases. The trim removed 10 bases at V and 3 bases at J, leaving 8 bases unmatched. Germline V gene sequence: CDR1 MNHNS, CDR2 SASEGT. The CDR3 loop spans 13 amino acids. CDR3 residues: CAINRGVVYEQYF. The CDR3 bases are TGTGCCATAAACAGGGGGGTTGTCTACGAGCAGTACTTC.

The rearrangement uses TRBV19 and TRBJ2-1; 10 bases align to TRBD1. Germline assignment: CDR1 LNHDA and CDR2 SQIVND (reference sequence). J was trimmed by 5 bases and V by 6 bases; bases with no gene match: 7. The CDR3 runs to 15 residues. The CDR3, as DNA: TGTGCCAGTAGCTTGACAGGGGGCTTCAACAATGAGCAGTTCTTC. Translation gives CASSLTGGFNNEQFF.

The rearrangement links TRBV9 to TRBJ1-3; weak D call: TRBD1 (5 bases). The CDR3 extends over 17 amino acids. Germline CDR1 and CDR2: SGDLS and YYNGEE. V was clipped by 0 bases and J by 2 bases, with 15 bases between them. CDR3 sequence (DNA): TGTGCCAGCAGCGTAGGTGGGGTTAGGGACCCTGGAAACACCATATATTTT. Translated: CASSVGGVRDPGNTIYF.

The chain recombines TRBV11-2 with TRBJ2-1; 8 nucleotides line up with TRBD2. V lost 7 bases and J lost 6; bases outside the gene matches: 11. This CDR3 has 15 amino acids. Germline V gives CDR1 SGHAT, CDR2 FQNNGV. CDR3: CASTRGAGGLNEQFF. The CDR3 DNA reads as TGTGCCAGCACCCGGGGGGCGGGAGGCCTCAATGAGCAGTTCTTC.

Only one count was recorded for this clone. The chain carries TRBV27 and TRBJ1-5; D is possibly TRBD1 (5 bases). Germline-derived CDR1 and CDR2 are MNHEY and SMNVEV (reference sequence). This CDR3 has 14 residues. The V end was cut by 8 bases, the J end by 3 bases, with 14 bases between. The CDR3 protein is CASGAGTINQPQHF. The DNA of the CDR3 is TGTGCCAGCGGGGCAGGGACGATCAATCAGCCCCAGCATTTT.

V gene TRBV27 combines with J gene TRBJ2-3; weak D call: TRBD1 (5 bases). The CDR3 extends over 15 amino acids. Germline-derived CDR1 and CDR2 are MNHEY and SMNVEV (reference sequence). V lost 1 base and J lost 1, with 9 bases in between. CDR3 in amino acids: CASSLWARGTDTQYF. CDR3 DNA: TGTGCCAGCAGTTTATGGGCCAGGGGCACAGATACGCAGTATTTT.

This chain connects TRBV6-5 to TRBJ1-5; no clear D. The CDR3 spans 13 residues. Germline loops: CDR1 MNHEY, CDR2 SVGAGI. The germline V and J ends were trimmed by 2 bases and 4 bases, with 6 bases remaining between them. CDR3 DNA sequence: TGTGCCAGCAGTTACGACCAGAATCAGCCCCAGCATTTT. This gives the protein CASSYDQNQPQHF.

The chain has TRBV13 and TRBJ1-4; 7 nucleotides align to TRBD1. The trim removed 5 bases at V and 4 bases at J, leaving 10 bases unmatched. CDR1 is PRHDT, CDR2 FYEKMQ, per germline (reference sequence). The CDR3 length is 16 residues. CDR3 sequence (DNA): TGTGCCAGCAGCCATTCGCCAGGGGGACTTAATGAAAAACTGTTTTTT. This gives the protein CASSHSPGGLNEKLFF.

The rearrangement uses TRBV7-9 and TRBJ1-2; a possible D gene is TRBD1 (6 bases). The germline CDR1 and CDR2 sequences are SEHNR and FQNEAQ (reference sequence). V was cut by 1 base and J by 4 bases, with 10 bases left in between. This CDR3 is 14 amino acids long. The CDR3 DNA sequence: TGTGCCAGCAGCTTAGAGGACAGAACCTATGGCTACACCTTC. Its translation: CASSLEDRTYGYTF.

The CDR3 is CASSLIPPPSLETQYF. The CDR3 DNA reads as TGTGCCAGCAGCTTAATCCCACCTCCAAGCTTAGAGACCCAGTACTTC. The rearrangement joins TRBV5-5 to TRBJ2-5; the D is unclear. The CDR3 has 16 residues. The V end lost 2 bases, the J end lost 4 bases, and 18 bases lay between the germline ends. Germline-derived CDR1 and CDR2 are SGHKS and YYEKEE (reference sequence).

This chain uses TRBV15 with TRBJ1-1; D ambiguous. V gave up 0 bases and J gave up 5 bases, with 7 bases separating them. CDR1 is LNHNV and CDR2 is YYDKDF in the germline V gene (reference sequence). The CDR3 loop spans 13 amino acids. The CDR3 coding sequence is TGTGCCACCAGCAGAGATGGAATGACTGAAGCTTTCTTT. Translating it yields CATSRDGMTEAFF.

This chain links TRBV30 with TRBJ1-2, with D uncertain. Deletions cut 0 bases from V and 4 bases from J, with 6 bases between. Germline assignment: CDR1 GTSNPN and CDR2 SVGIG (reference sequence). The CDR3 has 12 residues. The CDR3 protein is CAWSVTVYGYTF. The CDR3 DNA sequence: TGTGCCTGGAGTGTAACCGTCTATGGCTACACCTTC.

The rearrangement joins TRBV15 to TRBJ1-5; D gene unclear. Trimming shortened V by 0 bases and J by 5 bases, and 11 bases separated the two germline ends. The CDR3 loop spans 15 amino acids. Germline values: CDR1 LNHNV, CDR2 YYDKDF (reference sequence). The CDR3 nucleotides are TGTGCCACCAGCAGAGACTACACGGAGTATCAGCCCCAGCATTTT. Its translation is CATSRDYTEYQPQHF.

The V call is TRBV29-1, the J call TRBJ1-1; the D gene is possibly TRBD1 (5 bases). The germline V and J ends were trimmed by 3 bases and 6 bases, with 11 bases remaining between them. Germline CDR1 SQVTM, CDR2 ANQGSEA. The CDR3 consists of 12 residues. CDR3 bases: TGCAGCGTTGAGTCAGGGAGGCCTGAAGCTTTCTTT. It specifies CSVESGRPEAFF.

This chain connects TRBV7-9 to TRBJ2-1; TRBD1 aligns across 10 bases. Germline-derived CDR1 and CDR2 are SEHNR and FQNEAQ (reference sequence). CDR3 length: 15 amino acids. Trimming at V came to 5 bases and at J to 5 bases, leaving 6 bases not matched to a gene. The CDR3 loop is CASSPGQGTHNEQFF. The CDR3 DNA reads as TGTGCCAGCAGCCCGGGACAGGGGACCCACAATGAGCAGTTCTTC.

The chain uses TRBV7-2 and TRBJ1-4; TRBD1 is a possible D gene (6 bases). The V gene lost 5 bases and the J gene lost 6 bases, with 16 bases spanning the gap. This CDR3 comprises 15 residues. CDR1 and CDR2 (germline): SGHTA, FQGNSA. The CDR3: CASSPTPNRDEKLFF. CDR3 nucleotide sequence: TGTGCCAGCAGCCCTACGCCTAACAGGGATGAAAAACTGTTTTTT.

V usage is TRBV6-6 and J usage is TRBJ1-1; D remains ambiguous. The CDR3 runs to 16 residues. Trimming stripped 0 bases from V and 1 base from J, with 12 bases between. Germline lookup yields CDR1 MNHNY and CDR2 SVGAGI (reference sequence). Here the CDR3 DNA reads TGTGCCAGCAGTTACTCGACGATACACGCGAACACTGAAGCTTTCTTT. This encodes CASSYSTIHANTEAFF.

V gene TRBV6-5 combines with J gene TRBJ1-5, with D unclear. Trimming removed 5 bases at V and 0 bases at J, with 11 bases between. Germline V lookup: CDR1 MNHEY, CDR2 SVGAGI. The CDR3 spans 15 residues. The CDR3 reads CASSAGGNSNQPQHF. In DNA, the CDR3 is TGTGCCAGCAGTGCGGGTGGGAATAGCAATCAGCCCCAGCATTTT.

This chain joins TRBV4-3 and TRBJ1-1, with D possibly TRBD1 on 5 matching bases. This CDR3 is built from 13 residues. Trimming took off 4 bases at V and 6 bases at J, with 12 bases between the two ends. CDR1 is LGHNA, CDR2 YSLEER, per germline. The DNA of the CDR3 is TGCGCCAGCAGCCCCCAGGGCTGGGCTGAAGCTTTCTTT. Amino acid sequence: CASSPQGWAEAFF.

This chain connects TRBV2 to TRBJ2-1, with 7 positions matching TRBD1. The junction had 1 base not matched to a gene; V was cut back by 6 bases and J by 5 bases. CDR1 is SNHLY, CDR2 FYNNEI, per germline. The CDR3 is made up of 12 amino acids. In nucleotides, the CDR3 is TGTGCCAGCAGGGACAGGAACAATGAGCAGTTCTTC. Encoded protein: CASRDRNNEQFF.

The chain employs TRBV9 and TRBJ2-7, with 10 nucleotides matching TRBD2. The trim removed 0 bases at V and 2 bases at J, leaving 5 bases unmatched. Germline V CDR1 and CDR2: SGDLS, YYNGEE. The CDR3 covers 16 residues. CDR3 in amino acids: CASSVGSGGGTYEQYF. The CDR3 DNA reads TGTGCCAGCAGCGTAGGGAGCGGGGGGGGCACCTACGAGCAGTACTTC.

The genes are TRBV25-1 and TRBJ1-4, with D possibly matching TRBD1 (5 bases). Germline V lookup: CDR1 MGHDK, CDR2 SYGVNS. This CDR3 comprises 15 residues. V lost 3 bases, J lost 3 bases, and 11 bases lay in between. The CDR3 spells CASSDRVSSNEKLFF. The CDR3 DNA sequence: TGTGCCAGCAGTGACAGGGTTTCGTCTAATGAAAAACTGTTTTTT.

The rearrangement links TRBV27 to TRBJ2-1; D might be TRBD1 (5 bases). V lost 11 bases and J lost 9, with 17 bases in between. The CDR3 loop spans 12 amino acids. Germline V gives CDR1 MNHEY, CDR2 SMNVEV (reference sequence). The CDR3 loop is CASLWGLSEQFF. In DNA form, the CDR3 reads TGTGCCTCGCTCTGGGGCTTATCTGAGCAGTTCTTC.

The chain employs TRBV7-8 and TRBJ2-1; TRBD2 matches 14 bases. The germline V gene has CDR1 SGHVS and CDR2 FQNEAQ. The CDR3 extends over 21 amino acids. The junction had 22 bases not matched to a gene; V was cut back by 5 bases and J by 7 bases. The CDR3 coding sequence is TGTGCCAGCAGCCCTACTTACAGACTAGCGGGAGGGATCTCTTCGTGGAATGAGCAGTTCTTC. It encodes CASSPTYRLAGGISSWNEQFF.

This chain joins TRBV7-2 and TRBJ2-5; no clear D. Germline values: CDR1 SGHTA, CDR2 FQGNSA. The V end was cut by 0 bases, the J end by 4 bases, with 12 bases between. The CDR3 runs to 15 residues. CDR3 coding DNA: TGTGCCAGCAGCTTAGCGGATAGGAGCACAGAGACCCAGTACTTC. It yields the protein CASSLADRSTETQYF.

The gene calls are TRBV7-9 and TRBJ2-1, with D possibly being TRBD2 (7 bases). This CDR3 spans 16 amino acids. Trimming cost V 5 bases and J 7 bases, with 21 bases left between them. Germline CDR1 is SEHNR and CDR2 is FQNEAQ (reference sequence). CDR3 coding DNA: TGTGCCAGCAGCCCACCCAGGGGCGGGAGCCCGAATGAGCAGTTCTTC. Its translation: CASSPPRGGSPNEQFF.

V is TRBV6-5 and J is TRBJ1-1; D is unclear. Germline CDR1 and CDR2: MNHEY and SVGAGI. V lost 10 bases and J lost 1, with 19 bases in between. The CDR3 contains 15 residues. In DNA form, the CDR3 reads TGTGCCACCATCCCTGGCCCACTGGGGAACACTGAAGCTTTCTTT. It translates to CATIPGPLGNTEAFF.